This T cell receptor beta chain was sequenced for a study of long-term antiretroviral therapy in people with HIV. Survey-level resolution applied to immunoSEQ assay v3.0. Sequencing was performed with immunoSEQ multiplex PCR; in TCRdb, only in-frame clones are kept and a portion is missing. This sample has 20,000 or so clones, with around 83% found just once. Every specimen held between about 1-10 million cryopreserved PBMC. These were thawed and washed before DNA extraction. V was pared by 1 base and J by 0 bases, with 17 bases between. This CDR3 region has 17 residues. Germline CDR1 SGHRS, CDR2 YFSETQ.

The input for sequencing was unsorted PBMCs, taken 0.1 years before starting antiretroviral therapy. The chain carries TRBV5-1 and TRBJ2-7; D is undetermined. This TCR was recovered from a man aged 18 to 30 with HIV. The CDR3 here is CASSLSVGIFGSYEQYF. For the CDR3, the DNA is TGCGCCAGCAGCTTGTCCGTTGGGATTTTTGGCTCCTACGAGCAGTACTTC.